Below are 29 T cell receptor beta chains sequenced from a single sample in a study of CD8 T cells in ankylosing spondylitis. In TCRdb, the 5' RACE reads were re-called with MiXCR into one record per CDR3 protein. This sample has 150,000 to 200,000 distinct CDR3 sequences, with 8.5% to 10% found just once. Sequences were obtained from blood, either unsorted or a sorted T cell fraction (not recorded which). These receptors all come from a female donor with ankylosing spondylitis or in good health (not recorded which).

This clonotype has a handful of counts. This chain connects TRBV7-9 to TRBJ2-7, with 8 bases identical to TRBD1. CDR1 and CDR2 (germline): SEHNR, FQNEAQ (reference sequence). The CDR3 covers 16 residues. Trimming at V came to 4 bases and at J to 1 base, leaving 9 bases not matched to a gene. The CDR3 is CASSYQMGTGSYEQYF. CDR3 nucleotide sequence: TGTGCCAGCAGCTACCAAATGGGGACAGGTTCCTACGAGCAGTACTTC.

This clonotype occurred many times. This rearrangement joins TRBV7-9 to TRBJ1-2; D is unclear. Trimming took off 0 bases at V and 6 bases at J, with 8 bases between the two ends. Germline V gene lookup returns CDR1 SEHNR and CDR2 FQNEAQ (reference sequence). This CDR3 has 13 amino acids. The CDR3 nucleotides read TGTGCCAGCAGCTTAGCCCCGAGAGATGGCTACACCTTC. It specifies CASSLAPRDGYTF.

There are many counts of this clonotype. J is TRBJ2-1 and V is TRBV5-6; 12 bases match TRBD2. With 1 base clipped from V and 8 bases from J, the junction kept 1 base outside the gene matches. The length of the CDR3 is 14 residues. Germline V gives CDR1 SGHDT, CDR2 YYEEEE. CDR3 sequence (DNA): TGTGCCAGCAGCTTGCCTAGCGGGAGGGATGAGCAGTTCTTC. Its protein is CASSLPSGRDEQFF.

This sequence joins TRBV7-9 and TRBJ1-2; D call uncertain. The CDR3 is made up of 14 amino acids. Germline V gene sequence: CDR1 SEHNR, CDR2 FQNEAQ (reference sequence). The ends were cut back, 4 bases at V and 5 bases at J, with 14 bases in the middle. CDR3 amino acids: CASSSTAAGYGYTF. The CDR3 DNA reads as TGTGCCAGCAGCTCGACGGCGGCTGGGTATGGCTACACCTTC.

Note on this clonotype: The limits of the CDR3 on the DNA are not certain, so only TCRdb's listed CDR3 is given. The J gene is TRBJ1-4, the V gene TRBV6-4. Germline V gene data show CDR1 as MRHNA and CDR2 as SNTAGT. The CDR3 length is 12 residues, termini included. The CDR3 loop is CASPLRVKNCFF.

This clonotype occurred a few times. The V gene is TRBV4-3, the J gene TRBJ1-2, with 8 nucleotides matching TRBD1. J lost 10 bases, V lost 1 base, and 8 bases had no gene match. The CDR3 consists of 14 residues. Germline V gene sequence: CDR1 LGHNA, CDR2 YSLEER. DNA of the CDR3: TGCGCCAGCAGCCAAGGTAGACAGGGGATGGACTACACCTTC. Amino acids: CASSQGRQGMDYTF.

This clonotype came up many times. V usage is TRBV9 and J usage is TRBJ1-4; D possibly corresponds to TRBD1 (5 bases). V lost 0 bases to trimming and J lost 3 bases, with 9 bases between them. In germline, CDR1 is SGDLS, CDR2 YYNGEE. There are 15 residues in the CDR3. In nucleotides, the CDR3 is TGTGCCAGCAGCGTAGCTGGAGGGGCTAATGAAAAACTGTTTTTT. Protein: CASSVAGGANEKLFF.

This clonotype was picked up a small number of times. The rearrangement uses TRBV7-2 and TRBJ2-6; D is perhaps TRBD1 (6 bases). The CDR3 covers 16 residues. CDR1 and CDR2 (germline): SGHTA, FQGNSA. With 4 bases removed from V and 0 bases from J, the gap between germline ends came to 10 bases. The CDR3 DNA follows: TGTGCCAGCAGCTCCTACAGGGTCTCTGGGGCCAACGTCCTGACTTTC. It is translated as CASSSYRVSGANVLTF.

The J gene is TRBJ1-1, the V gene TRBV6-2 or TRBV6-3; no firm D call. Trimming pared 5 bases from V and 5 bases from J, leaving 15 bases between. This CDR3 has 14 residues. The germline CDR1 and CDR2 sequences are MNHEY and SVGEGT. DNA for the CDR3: TGTGCCAGCAGTCGTTCCGGGTCCGGGACTGAAGCTTTCTTT. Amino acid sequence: CASSRSGSGTEAFF.

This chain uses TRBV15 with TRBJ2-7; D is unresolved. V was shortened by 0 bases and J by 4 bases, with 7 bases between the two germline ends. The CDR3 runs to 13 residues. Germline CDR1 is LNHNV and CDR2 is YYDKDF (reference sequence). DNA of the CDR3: TGTGCCACCAGCAGAGATCTCTCTTACGAGCAGTACTTC. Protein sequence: CATSRDLSYEQYF.

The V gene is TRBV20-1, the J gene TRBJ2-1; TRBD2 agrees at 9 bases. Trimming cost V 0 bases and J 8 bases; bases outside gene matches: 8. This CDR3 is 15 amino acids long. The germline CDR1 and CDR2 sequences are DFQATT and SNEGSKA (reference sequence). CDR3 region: CSARDSREGLDEQFF. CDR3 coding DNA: TGCAGTGCTAGAGATTCGCGGGAGGGCCTAGATGAGCAGTTCTTC.

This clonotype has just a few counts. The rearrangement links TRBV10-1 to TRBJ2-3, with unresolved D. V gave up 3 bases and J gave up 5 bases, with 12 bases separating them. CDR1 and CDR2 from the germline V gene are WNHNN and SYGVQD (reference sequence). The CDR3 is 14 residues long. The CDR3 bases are TGCGCCAGCAGTGACATGGGCCAGGAAGATACGCAGTATTTT. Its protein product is CASSDMGQEDTQYF.

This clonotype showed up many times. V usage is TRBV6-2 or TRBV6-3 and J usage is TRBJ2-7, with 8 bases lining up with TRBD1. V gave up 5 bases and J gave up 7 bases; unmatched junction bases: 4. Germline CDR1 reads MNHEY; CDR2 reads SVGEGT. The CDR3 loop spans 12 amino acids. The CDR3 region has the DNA TGTGCCAGCAGTCGGACAGGGACTGAGCAGTACTTC. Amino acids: CASSRTGTEQYF.

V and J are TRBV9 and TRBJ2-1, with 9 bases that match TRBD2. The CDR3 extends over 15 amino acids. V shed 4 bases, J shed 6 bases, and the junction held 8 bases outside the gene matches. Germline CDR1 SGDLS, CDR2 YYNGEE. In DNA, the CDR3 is TGTGCCAGCAGCCCTTCAGCGGGAGGTGGCAATGAGCAGTTCTTC. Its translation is CASSPSAGGGNEQFF.

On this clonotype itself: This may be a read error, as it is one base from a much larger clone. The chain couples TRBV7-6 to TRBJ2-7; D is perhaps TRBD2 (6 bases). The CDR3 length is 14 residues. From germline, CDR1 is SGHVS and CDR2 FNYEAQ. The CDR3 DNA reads TGTGCCAGCAGCCCCGGGGGTAGGCCCTACGAGCTGTACTTC. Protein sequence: CASSPGGRPYELYF. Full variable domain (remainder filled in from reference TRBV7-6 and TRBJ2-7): GAGVSQSPRYKVTKRGQDVALRCDPISGHVSLYWYRQALGQGPEFLTYFNYEAQQDKSGLPNDRFSAERPEGSISTLTIQRTEQRDSAMYRCASSPGGRPYELYFGPGTRLTVT.

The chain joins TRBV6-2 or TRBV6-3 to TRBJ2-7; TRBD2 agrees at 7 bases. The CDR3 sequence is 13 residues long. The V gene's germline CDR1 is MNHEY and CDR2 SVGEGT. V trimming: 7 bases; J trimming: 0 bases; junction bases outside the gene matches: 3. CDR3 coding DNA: TGTGCCAGCAAAGGACTAGTCTCCTACGAGCAGTACTTC. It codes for CASKGLVSYEQYF.

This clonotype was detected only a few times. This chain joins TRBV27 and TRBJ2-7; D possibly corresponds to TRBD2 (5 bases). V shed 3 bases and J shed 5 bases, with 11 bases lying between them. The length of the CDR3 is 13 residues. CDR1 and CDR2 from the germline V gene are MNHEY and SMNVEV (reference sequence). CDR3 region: CASSFGSSHEQYF. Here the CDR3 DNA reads TGTGCCAGCAGTTTTGGGAGTAGCCACGAGCAGTACTTC.

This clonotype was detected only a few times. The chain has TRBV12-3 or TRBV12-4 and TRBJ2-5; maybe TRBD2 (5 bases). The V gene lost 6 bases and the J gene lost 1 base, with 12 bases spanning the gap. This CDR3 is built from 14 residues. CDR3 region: CASSHRLSQETQYF. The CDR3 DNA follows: TGTGCCAGCAGCCATCGACTATCCCAAGAGACCCAGTACTTC.

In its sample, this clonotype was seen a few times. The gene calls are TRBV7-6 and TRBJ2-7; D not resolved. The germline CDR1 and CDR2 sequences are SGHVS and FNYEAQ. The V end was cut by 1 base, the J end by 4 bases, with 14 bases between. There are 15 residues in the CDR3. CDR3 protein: CASSLVEGPLYEQYF. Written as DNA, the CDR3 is TGTGCCAGCAGCTTAGTAGAAGGACCCTTGTACGAGCAGTACTTC.

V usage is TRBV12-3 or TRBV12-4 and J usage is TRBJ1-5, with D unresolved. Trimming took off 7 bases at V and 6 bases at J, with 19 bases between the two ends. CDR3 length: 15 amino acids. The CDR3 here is CASTAEVGLIQPQHF. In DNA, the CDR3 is TGTGCCAGCACCGCCGAGGTGGGGTTAATTCAGCCCCAGCATTTT.

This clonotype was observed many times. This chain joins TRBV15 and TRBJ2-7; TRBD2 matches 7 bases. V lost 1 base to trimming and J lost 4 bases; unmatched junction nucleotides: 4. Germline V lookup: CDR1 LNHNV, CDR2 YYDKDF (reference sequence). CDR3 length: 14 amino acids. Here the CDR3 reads CATSRGSGVYEQYF. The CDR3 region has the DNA TGTGCCACCAGCAGAGGAAGCGGGGTATACGAGCAGTACTTC.

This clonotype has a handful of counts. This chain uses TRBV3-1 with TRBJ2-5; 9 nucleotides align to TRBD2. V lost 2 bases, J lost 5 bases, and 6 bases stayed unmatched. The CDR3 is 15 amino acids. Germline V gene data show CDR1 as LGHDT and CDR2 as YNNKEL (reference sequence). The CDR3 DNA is TGTGCCAGCAGCCAACTAGCGGGGTACGGCGAGACCCAGTACTTC. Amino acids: CASSQLAGYGETQYF.

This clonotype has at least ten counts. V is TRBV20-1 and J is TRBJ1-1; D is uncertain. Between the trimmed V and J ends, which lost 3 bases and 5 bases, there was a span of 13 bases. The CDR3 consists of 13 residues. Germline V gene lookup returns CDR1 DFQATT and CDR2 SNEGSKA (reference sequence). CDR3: CSASAGGVTEAFF. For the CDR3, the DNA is TGCAGTGCTAGTGCCGGAGGTGTGACTGAAGCTTTCTTT.

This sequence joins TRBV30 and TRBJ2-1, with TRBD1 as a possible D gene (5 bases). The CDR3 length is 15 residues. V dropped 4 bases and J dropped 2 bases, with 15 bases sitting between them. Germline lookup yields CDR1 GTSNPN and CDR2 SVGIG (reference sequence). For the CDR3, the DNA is TGTGCCTGGATGTTTGGGGCAGGGCCCTACAATGAGCAGTTCTTC. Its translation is CAWMFGAGPYNEQFF. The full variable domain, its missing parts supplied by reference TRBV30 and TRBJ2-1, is SQTIHQWPATLVQPVGSPLSLECTVEGTSNPNLYWYRQAAGRGLQLLFYSVGIGQISSEVPQNLSASRPQDRQFILSSKKLLLSDSGFYLCAWMFGAGPYNEQFFGPGTRLTVL.

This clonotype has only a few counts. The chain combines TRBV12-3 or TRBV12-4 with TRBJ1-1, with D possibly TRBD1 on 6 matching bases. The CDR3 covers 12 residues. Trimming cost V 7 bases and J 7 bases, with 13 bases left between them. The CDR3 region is CASTLGGLEAFF. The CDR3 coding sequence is TGTGCCAGCACCTTGGGGGGGCTTGAAGCTTTCTTT.

The CDR3 sequence is CASSDPGLSNEQFF. As DNA, the CDR3 is TGTGCCAGCAGTGACCCTGGACTTTCCAATGAGCAGTTCTTC. The J gene is TRBJ2-1, the V gene TRBV6-4; possible D gene TRBD2, 5 bases. V was trimmed by 2 bases and J by 6 bases, leaving 11 bases between them. CDR3 length: 14 residues. Looked up from germline, CDR1 is MRHNA and CDR2 is SNTAGT.

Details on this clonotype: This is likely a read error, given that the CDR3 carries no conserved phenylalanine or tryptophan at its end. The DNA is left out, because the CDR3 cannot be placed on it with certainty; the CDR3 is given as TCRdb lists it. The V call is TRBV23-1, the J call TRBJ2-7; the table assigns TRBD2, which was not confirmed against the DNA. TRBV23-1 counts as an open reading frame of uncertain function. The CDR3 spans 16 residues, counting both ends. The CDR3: CASSREAGPTLNRTSA.

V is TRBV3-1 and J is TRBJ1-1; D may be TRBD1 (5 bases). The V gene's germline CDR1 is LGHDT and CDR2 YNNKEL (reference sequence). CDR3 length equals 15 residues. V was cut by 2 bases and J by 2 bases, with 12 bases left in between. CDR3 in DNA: TGTGCCAGCAGCCAACCCGATGGGGCTAACACTGAAGCTTTCTTT. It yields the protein CASSQPDGANTEAFF.

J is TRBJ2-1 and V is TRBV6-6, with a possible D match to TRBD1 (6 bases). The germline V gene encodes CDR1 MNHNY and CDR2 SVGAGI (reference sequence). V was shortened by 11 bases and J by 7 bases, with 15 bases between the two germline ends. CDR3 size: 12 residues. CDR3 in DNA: TGTGCCGCAGGGGTTCAAAGGAATGAGCAGTTCTTC. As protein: CAAGVQRNEQFF.